The present T cell receptor beta chain was sequenced within a study of blood T cell repertoires in COVID-19. As for the study in general: In each case, the material was cDNA or gDNA derived from T cells, B-cell-depleted T cells, or PBMCs.

This clone showed up just once. Measured with immunoSEQ multiplex PCR; TCRdb has only the in-frame clones, and not every one. The sample carries over 250,000 clones, about 91% recorded once. Germline V gene sequence: CDR1 SGHTA, CDR2 FQGNSA. V shed 2 bases and J shed 4 bases, with 19 bases lying between them. The CDR3 has 17 residues. Sequenced sample: peripheral blood. This clonotype originated in a woman aged 55-69 years with acute or convalescent COVID-19. The V gene is TRBV7-2, the J gene TRBJ2-3, with a weak D call TRBD2 (6 bases). The CDR3 sequence is CASSLNPTRGGADTQYF. The DNA for the CDR3 is TGTGCCAGCAGCTTAAACCCAACTAGGGGAGGAGCAGATACGCAGTATTTT.